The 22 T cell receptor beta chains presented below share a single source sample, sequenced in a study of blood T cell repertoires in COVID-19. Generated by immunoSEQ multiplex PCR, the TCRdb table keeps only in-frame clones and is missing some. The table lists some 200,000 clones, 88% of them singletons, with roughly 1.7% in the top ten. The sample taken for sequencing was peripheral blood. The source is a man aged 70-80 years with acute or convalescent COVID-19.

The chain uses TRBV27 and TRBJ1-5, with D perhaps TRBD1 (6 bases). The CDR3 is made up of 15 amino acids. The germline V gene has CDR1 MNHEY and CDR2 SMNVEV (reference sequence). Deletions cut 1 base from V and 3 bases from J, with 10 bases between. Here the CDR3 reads CASSLLQGNNQPQHF. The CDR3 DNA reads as TGTGCCAGCAGTTTATTACAGGGAAACAATCAGCCCCAGCATTTT.

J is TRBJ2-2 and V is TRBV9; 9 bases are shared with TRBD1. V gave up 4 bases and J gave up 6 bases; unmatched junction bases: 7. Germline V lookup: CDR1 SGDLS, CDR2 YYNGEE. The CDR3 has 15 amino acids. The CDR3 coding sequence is TGTGCCAGCAGCCCAACAGGGGGCGGGGCCGGGGAGCTGTTTTTT. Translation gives CASSPTGGGAGELFF. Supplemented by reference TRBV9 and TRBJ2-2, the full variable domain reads DSGVTQTPKHLITATGQRVTLRCSPRSGDLSVYWYQQSLDQGLQFLIQYYNGEERAKGNILERFSAQQFPDLHSELNLSSLELGDSALYFCASSPTGGGAGELFFGEGSRLTVL.

This CDR3 is CASSSGLAGGREQFF. Here the CDR3 DNA reads TGTGCCAGCAGCTCCGGACTAGCGGGAGGTAGGGAGCAGTTCTTC. This chain uses TRBV5-4 with TRBJ2-1; TRBD2 matches 14 bases. CDR1 SGHNT and CDR2 YYREEE come from the germline V gene (reference sequence). With V trimmed by 3 bases and J by 10 bases, 6 bases remained unmatched. The length of the CDR3 is 15 residues.

CDR3 residues: CASSLAQGQGAKNIQYF. The DNA for the CDR3 is TGTGCCAGCAGCTTAGCGCAGGGACAGGGAGCCAAAAACATTCAGTACTTC. The chain is built from TRBV7-2 and TRBJ2-4; 9 bases agree with TRBD1. Germline CDR1 SGHTA, CDR2 FQGNSA. Trimming removed 0 bases from V and 0 bases from J; junction bases left unmatched: 3. The CDR3 totals 17 residues.

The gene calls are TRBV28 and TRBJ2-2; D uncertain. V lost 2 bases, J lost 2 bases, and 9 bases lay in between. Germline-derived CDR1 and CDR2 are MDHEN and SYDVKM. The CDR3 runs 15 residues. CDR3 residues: CASSLSLHNTGELFF. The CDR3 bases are TGTGCCAGCAGTTTAAGCCTCCATAACACCGGGGAGCTGTTTTTT.

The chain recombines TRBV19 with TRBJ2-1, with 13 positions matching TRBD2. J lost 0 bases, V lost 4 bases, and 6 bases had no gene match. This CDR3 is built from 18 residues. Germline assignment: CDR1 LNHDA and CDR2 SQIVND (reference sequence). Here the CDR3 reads CASSTLRLAGGSYNEQFF. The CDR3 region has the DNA TGTGCCAGTAGTACGCTTCGACTAGCGGGAGGCTCCTACAATGAGCAGTTCTTC.

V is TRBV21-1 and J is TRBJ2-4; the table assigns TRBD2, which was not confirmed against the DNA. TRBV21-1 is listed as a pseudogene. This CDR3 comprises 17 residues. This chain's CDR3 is CASSKTSGRRAKNIQYF. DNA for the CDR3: TGTGCCAGCAGCAAGACTAGCGGGAGGCGAGCCAAAAACATTCAGTACTTC.

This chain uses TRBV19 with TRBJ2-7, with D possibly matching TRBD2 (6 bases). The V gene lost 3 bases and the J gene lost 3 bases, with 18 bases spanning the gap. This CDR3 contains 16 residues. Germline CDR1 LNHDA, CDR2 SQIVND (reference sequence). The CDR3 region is CASSMGLASEVYEQYF. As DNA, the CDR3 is TGTGCCAGTAGTATGGGACTGGCTAGCGAGGTCTACGAGCAGTACTTC.

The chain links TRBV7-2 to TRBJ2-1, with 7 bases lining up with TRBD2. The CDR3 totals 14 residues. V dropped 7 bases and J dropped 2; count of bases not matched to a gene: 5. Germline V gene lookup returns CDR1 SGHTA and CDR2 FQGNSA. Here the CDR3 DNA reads TGTGCCAGCACCTCCAGCGGGGCCTACAATGAGCAGTTCTTC. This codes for CASTSSGAYNEQFF.

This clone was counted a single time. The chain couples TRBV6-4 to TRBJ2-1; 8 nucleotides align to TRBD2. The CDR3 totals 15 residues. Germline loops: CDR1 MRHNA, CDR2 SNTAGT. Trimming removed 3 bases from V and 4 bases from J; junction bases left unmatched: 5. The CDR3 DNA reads TGTGCCAGCAGTGAAGTAGCGGGGCTATACAATGAGCAGTTCTTC. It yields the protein CASSEVAGLYNEQFF.

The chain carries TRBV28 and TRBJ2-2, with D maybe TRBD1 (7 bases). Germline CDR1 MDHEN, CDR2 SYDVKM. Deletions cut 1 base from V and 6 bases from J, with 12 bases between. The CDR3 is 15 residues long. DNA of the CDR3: TGTGCCAGCAGTTTATATGGAGGGGGCCCCGGGGAGCTGTTTTTT. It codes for CASSLYGGGPGELFF.

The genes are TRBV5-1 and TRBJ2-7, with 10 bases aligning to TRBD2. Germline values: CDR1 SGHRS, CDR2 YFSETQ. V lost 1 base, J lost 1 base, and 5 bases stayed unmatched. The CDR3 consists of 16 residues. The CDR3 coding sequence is TGCGCCAGCAGCTTGAGTGCTAGCGGGGGTTCCTACGAGCAGTACTTC. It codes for CASSLSASGGSYEQYF.

CDR3: CASSSTSGMSTDTQYF. CDR3 nucleotides: TGTGCCAGCAGCTCCACTAGCGGGATGAGCACAGATACGCAGTATTTT. The rearrangement links TRBV7-6 to TRBJ2-3; TRBD2 agrees at 10 bases. Germline V gene sequence: CDR1 SGHVS, CDR2 FNYEAQ. The CDR3 loop spans 16 amino acids. Losses at the gene ends were 4 bases for V and 0 bases for J; bases not matched to a gene: 4.

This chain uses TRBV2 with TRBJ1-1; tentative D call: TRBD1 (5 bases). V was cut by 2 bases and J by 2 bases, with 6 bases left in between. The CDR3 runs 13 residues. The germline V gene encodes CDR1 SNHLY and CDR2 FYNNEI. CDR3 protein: CASSERGNTEAFF. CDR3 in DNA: TGTGCCAGCAGTGAAAGGGGTAACACTGAAGCTTTCTTT.

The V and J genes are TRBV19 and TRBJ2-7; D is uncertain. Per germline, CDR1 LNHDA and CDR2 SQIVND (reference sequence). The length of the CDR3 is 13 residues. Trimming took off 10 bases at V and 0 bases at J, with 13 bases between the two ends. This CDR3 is CATRAQASYEQYF. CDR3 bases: TGTGCCACCCGCGCTCAAGCCTCCTACGAGCAGTACTTC.

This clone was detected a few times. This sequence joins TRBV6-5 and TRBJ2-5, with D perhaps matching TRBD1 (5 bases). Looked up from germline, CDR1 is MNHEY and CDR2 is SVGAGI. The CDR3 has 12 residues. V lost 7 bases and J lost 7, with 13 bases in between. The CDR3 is CASTGSRRTQYF. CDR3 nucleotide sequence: TGTGCCAGCACAGGGTCCCGGAGGACCCAGTACTTC.

CDR3 in amino acids: CASRTAGEDTGELFF. The CDR3 nucleotides are TGTGCCAGCAGGACAGCGGGAGAGGACACCGGGGAGCTGTTTTTT. V gene TRBV6-6 combines with J gene TRBJ2-2, with 8 bases identical to TRBD2. V was pared by 6 bases and J by 3 bases, with 6 bases of the junction left unmatched. The CDR3 is 15 residues long. The germline V gene has CDR1 MNHNY and CDR2 SVGAGI (reference sequence).

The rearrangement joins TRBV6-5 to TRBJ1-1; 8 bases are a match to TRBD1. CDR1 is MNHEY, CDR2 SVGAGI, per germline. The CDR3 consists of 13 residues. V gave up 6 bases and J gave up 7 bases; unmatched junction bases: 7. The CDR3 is CASRWTGTGEAFF. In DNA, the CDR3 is TGTGCCAGCAGGTGGACCGGGACAGGTGAAGCTTTCTTT.

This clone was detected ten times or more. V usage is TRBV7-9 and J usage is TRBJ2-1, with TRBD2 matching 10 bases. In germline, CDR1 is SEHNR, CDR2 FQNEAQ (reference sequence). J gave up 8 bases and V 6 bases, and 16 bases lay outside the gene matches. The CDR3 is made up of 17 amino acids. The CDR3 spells CASRLVSSGRAEHEQFF. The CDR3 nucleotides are TGTGCCAGCAGACTGGTGTCCAGCGGGAGGGCCGAGCATGAGCAGTTCTTC.

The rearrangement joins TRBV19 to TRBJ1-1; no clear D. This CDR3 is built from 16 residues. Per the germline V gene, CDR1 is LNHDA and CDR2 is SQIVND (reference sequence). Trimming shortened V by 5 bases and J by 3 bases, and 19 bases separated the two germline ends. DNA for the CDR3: TGTGCCAGTAGTTCTCCAAGAGGGAAGCTGGACACTGAAGCTTTCTTT. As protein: CASSSPRGKLDTEAFF.

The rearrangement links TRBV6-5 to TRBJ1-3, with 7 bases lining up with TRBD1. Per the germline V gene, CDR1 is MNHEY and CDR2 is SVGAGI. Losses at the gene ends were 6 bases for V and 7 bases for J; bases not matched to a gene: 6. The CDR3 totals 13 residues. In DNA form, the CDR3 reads TGTGCCAGCAGGGGGACAGCCCGGAACACCATATATTTT. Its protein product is CASRGTARNTIYF.

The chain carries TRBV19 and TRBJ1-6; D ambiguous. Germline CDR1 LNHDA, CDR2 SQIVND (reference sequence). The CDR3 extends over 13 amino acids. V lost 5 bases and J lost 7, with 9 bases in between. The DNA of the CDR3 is TGTGCCAGTAGTGCGGAGAAAAATTCACCCCTCCACTTT. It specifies CASSAEKNSPLHF.